A selection of T cell receptor beta chains follows, all from one sample in a study of cytotoxic CD8 clonotypes in ibrutinib-treated CLL. Assay used: immunoSEQ multiplex PCR; TCRdb lists only in-frame clones, some missing. The sample lists hundreds of thousands of clones, roughly 74% occurring once. This sample comprised PBMCs, obtained after 24 months of ibrutinib treatment. These receptors came from a human donor with chronic lymphocytic leukemia. Each CDR3 is given with its conserved first and last residue. D genes are given only for firm matches. Size values are once, few and many counts, or a class for expanded clones, and some rows have none.

j_gene	v_gene	d_gene	abundance	CDR3aa	CDR3nt
TRBJ2-7	TRBV27	TRBD1	NA	CASSARQGRQQYF	TGTGCCAGCAGTGCCCGACAGGGTAGGCAGCAGTACTTC
TRBJ1-2	TRBV7-3	NA	NA	CASSSRVPERGYTF	TGTGCCAGCAGCTCCCGGGTCCCCGAGCGAGGCTACACCTTC
TRBJ1-2	TRBV7-8	NA	NA	CATKPPLDYGYTF	TGTGCCACCAAACCCCCCTTGGACTATGGCTACACCTTC
TRBJ2-1	TRBV11-3	NA	NA	CASSWDLGGEQFF	TGTGCCAGCAGCTGGGACCTCGGGGGTGAGCAGTTCTTC
TRBJ1-1	TRBV7-7	NA	few	CASSRERDTEAFF	TGTGCTAGCAGTCGCGAAAGGGACACTGAAGCTTTCTTT
TRBJ2-7	TRBV29-1	TRBD2	NA	CSVAGGRGNYEQYF	TGCAGCGTTGCGGGGGGGCGCGGTAACTACGAGCAGTACTTC
TRBJ2-7	TRBV28	TRBD1	NA	CASSSLDRGDSYEQYF	TGTGCCAGCAGCTCCCTAGACAGGGGTGATAGCTACGAGCAGTACTTC
TRBJ2-5	TRBV5-1	TRBD1	NA	CASSFGTGGRETQYF	TGCGCCAGCAGCTTTGGAACAGGGGGTCGGGAGACCCAGTACTTC
TRBJ2-3	TRBV5-6	NA	NA	CASSLFTDTQYF	TGTGCCAGCAGCTTGTTTACAGATACGCAGTATTTT
TRBJ2-5	TRBV7-9	TRBD2	few	CASRRREARETQYF	TGTGCCAGTCGCCGGCGGGAGGCACGAGAGACCCAGTACTTC
TRBJ1-3	TRBV30	NA	once	CAWSVSLVAAGNTIYF	TGTGCCTGGAGTGTATCTCTTGTGGCAGCTGGAAACACCATATATTTT
TRBJ1-1	TRBV9	NA	NA	CASSVPGEAFF	TGTGCCAGCAGCGTACCAGGCGAAGCTTTCTTT
TRBJ2-7	TRBV11-2	TRBD2	NA	CASSLEGTSGSYEQYF	TGTGCCAGCAGCTTAGAGGGGACTAGCGGCTCCTACGAGCAGTACTTC
TRBJ2-7	TRBV11-2	NA	NA	CASSLGWLAQYEQYF	TGTGCCAGCTCCCTGGGGTGGCTAGCGCAATACGAGCAGTACTTC
TRBJ2-7	TRBV5-4	TRBD1	NA	CASSFGQGAGYEQYF	TGTGCCAGCAGCTTTGGTCAGGGGGCGGGGTACGAGCAGTACTTC
TRBJ1-5	TRBV2	NA	NA	CASSEVSRVNQPQHF	TGTGCCAGCAGTGAAGTATCCCGCGTCAATCAGCCCCAGCATTTT
TRBJ1-4	TRBV28	NA	NA	CASSLTGNEKLFF	TGTGCCAGCAGTTTGACCGGCAATGAAAAACTGTTTTTT
TRBJ1-4	TRBV7-9	NA	once	CASSLPRTVAYGAEKLFF	TGTGCCAGCAGCTTACCCCGGACAGTAGCCTACGGGGCTGAAAAACTGTTTTTT
TRBJ1-5	TRBV19	TRBD1	NA	CASSVAGQGNQPQHF	TGTGCCAGTAGTGTCGCGGGACAGGGTAATCAGCCCCAGCATTTT
TRBJ2-5	TRBV7-9	TRBD2	NA	CASSLASRLAGTRETQYF	TGTGCCAGCAGCTTAGCGTCCCGACTAGCGGGAACGAGAGAGACCCAGTACTTC
TRBJ2-7	TRBV29-1	TRBD2	NA	CSVGPAGGGGEQYF	TGCAGCGTTGGGCCCGCGGGGGGCGGAGGCGAGCAGTACTTC